Below are 26 T cell receptor beta chains sequenced from a single sample in a study of T-cell memory formation after mild COVID-19. TCRdb called the 5' RACE reads again in MiXCR, with one record for every CDR3 protein. The sample yields 150,000 to 200,000 distinct CDR3 sequences, 11% seen once. The sequenced sample was PBMCs or a T cell subset sorted from them (not recorded which). Receptor source: a man between 18 and 35 years old who had mild COVID-19 (a few samples of this study predate the infection). Cell type and time point are not known.

The chain is built from TRBV12-3 or TRBV12-4 and TRBJ1-6; D unclear. This CDR3 is 13 amino acids long. Trimming stripped 3 bases from V and 9 bases from J, with 9 bases between. As DNA, the CDR3 is TGTGCCAGCAGTTTGGAAGGAACTTCACCCCTCCACTTT. Translation: CASSLEGTSPLHF.

A few counts support this clonotype. The gene calls are TRBV6-1 and TRBJ1-1, with 10 bases identical to TRBD1. Germline V gene data show CDR1 as MNHNS and CDR2 as SASEGT. The V and J ends lost 10 bases and 4 bases, in that order; junction bases with no gene match: 15. The CDR3 totals 16 residues. The CDR3 coding sequence is TGTGCCACCCAGGGGGGGACAGGGGCATCTGGCACTGAAGCTTTCTTT. Translation: CATQGGTGASGTEAFF.

This clonotype was detected only a few times. The J gene is TRBJ2-7, the V gene TRBV12-3 or TRBV12-4; D assignment may be TRBD1 or TRBD2 (7 bases each). V was clipped by 4 bases and J by 6 bases, with 22 bases between them. This CDR3 contains 16 residues. CDR3 sequence (DNA): TGTGCCAGCAGTTGGGGGAGGGGGCCGAGTTGGGGCGAGCAGTACGTC. Translated: CASSWGRGPSWGEQYV.

This clonotype turned up a few times. Here the CDR3 reads CASRAPGNPRNTIYF. In nucleotides, the CDR3 is TGTGCCAGCAGGGCTCCGGGAAACCCTCGAAACACCATATATTTT. This chain joins TRBV11-2 and TRBJ1-3; D not certain. The CDR3 is 15 residues long. CDR1 is SGHAT and CDR2 is FQNNGV in the germline V gene. The ends were cut back, 6 bases at V and 5 bases at J, with 17 bases in the middle.

This clonotype turned up a few times. The chain combines TRBV7-9 with TRBJ2-5; D is ambiguous. Germline loops: CDR1 SEHNR, CDR2 FQNEAQ (reference sequence). Trimming left V 7 bases short and J 7 bases short, with 19 bases between. The CDR3 is made up of 14 amino acids. CDR3 nucleotide sequence: TGTGCCAGCACCATAAGCACAGCCGATGTGACCCAGTACTTC. This gives the protein CASTISTADVTQYF.

There are a few counts of this clonotype. The rearrangement uses TRBV5-1 and TRBJ1-2; 7 bases match TRBD1. The CDR3 spans 15 residues. The germline V gene has CDR1 SGHRS and CDR2 YFSETQ. With V trimmed by 0 bases and J by 3 bases, 5 bases remained unmatched. The CDR3 loop reads CASSLEGGSYYGYTF. The CDR3 DNA follows: TGCGCCAGCAGCTTGGAAGGGGGCTCTTACTATGGCTACACCTTC.

The genes are TRBV12-3 or TRBV12-4 and TRBJ1-1, with D hard to call. The CDR3 is 13 residues long. With 4 bases removed from V and 1 base from J, the gap between germline ends came to 7 bases. CDR3 coding DNA: TGTGCCAGCAGTTCCCCCTGGAACACTGAAGCTTTCTTT. It is translated as CASSSPWNTEAFF.

CDR3 in amino acids: CASSYTGYGVYTEAFF. CDR3 DNA sequence: TGTGCCAGTAGCTACACTGGGTATGGGGTTTACACTGAAGCTTTCTTT. The chain couples TRBV19 to TRBJ1-1; D is uncertain. Per germline, CDR1 LNHDA and CDR2 SQIVND (reference sequence). V was cut by 6 bases and J by 3 bases, with 20 bases left in between. The CDR3 loop spans 16 amino acids.

A few counts support this clonotype. V usage is TRBV4-2 and J usage is TRBJ1-6; D might be TRBD1 (5 bases). Trimming left V 0 bases short and J 8 bases short, with 11 bases between. Germline V gene sequence: CDR1 LGHNA, CDR2 YNFKEQ. This CDR3 is built from 15 residues. The CDR3 reads CASSQEPGMDSPLHF. Here the CDR3 DNA reads TGTGCCAGCAGCCAAGAACCAGGGATGGATTCACCCCTCCACTTT.

This chain links TRBV4-1 with TRBJ2-3; D gene uncertain. Per the germline V gene, CDR1 is MGHRA and CDR2 is YSYEKL. The CDR3 sequence is 12 residues long. Trimming took off 3 bases at V and 8 bases at J, with 9 bases between the two ends. The CDR3 here is CASSQGEVTQYF. The CDR3 DNA sequence: TGCGCCAGCAGCCAGGGTGAGGTTACGCAGTATTTT.

J is TRBJ2-5 and V is TRBV7-9; D ambiguous. Germline V CDR1 and CDR2: SEHNR, FQNEAQ (reference sequence). CDR3 length: 13 amino acids. V lost 8 bases and J 1 base, leaving 11 bases between the germline ends. CDR3 in amino acids: CASRRLAQETQYF. CDR3 DNA sequence: TGTGCCAGCCGACGACTGGCCCAAGAGACCCAGTACTTC.

This clonotype was picked up a small number of times. The rearrangement joins TRBV15 to TRBJ2-1, with D unresolved. Trimming shortened V by 1 base and J by 9 bases, and 7 bases separated the two germline ends. This CDR3 has 12 amino acids. The germline V gene has CDR1 LNHNV and CDR2 YYDKDF (reference sequence). The CDR3 here is CATSRAFTEQFF. DNA of the CDR3: TGTGCCACCAGCAGAGCTTTCACTGAGCAGTTCTTC.

The chain employs TRBV20-1 and TRBJ2-3; 8 nucleotides line up with TRBD2. The CDR3 runs to 13 residues. Germline V lookup: CDR1 DFQATT, CDR2 SNEGSKA (reference sequence). V gave up 3 bases and J gave up 1 base; unmatched junction bases: 0. Here the CDR3 DNA reads TGCAGTGCTAGGACTAGCGGCACAGATACGCAGTATTTT. Protein product: CSARTSGTDTQYF.

This clonotype occurred many times. The chain has TRBV5-1 and TRBJ1-1; no clear D gene. Germline lookup yields CDR1 SGHRS and CDR2 YFSETQ. V lost 0 bases and J lost 5, with 8 bases in between. The CDR3 spans 13 residues. The CDR3 DNA reads TGCGCCAGCAGCTTGGCGGTGCGGACTGAAGCTTTCTTT. Protein product: CASSLAVRTEAFF.

There are a few counts of this clonotype. This chain uses TRBV4-1 with TRBJ1-4, with a weak D call TRBD1 (6 bases). V was pared by 0 bases and J by 8 bases, with 16 bases between. The CDR3 length is 16 residues. Germline V lookup: CDR1 MGHRA, CDR2 YSYEKL. The CDR3 loop is CASSQDWGRGEEKLFF. The CDR3 DNA reads TGCGCCAGCAGCCAAGATTGGGGCAGGGGTGAAGAAAAACTGTTTTTT.

A few counts support this clonotype. The V gene is TRBV5-4, the J gene TRBJ2-2, with TRBD1 as a possible D gene (6 bases). CDR1 is SGHNT, CDR2 YYREEE, per germline (reference sequence). This CDR3 has 15 amino acids. Trimming pared 0 bases from V and 4 bases from J, leaving 10 bases between. The CDR3: CASSLDREFTGELFF. As DNA, the CDR3 is TGTGCCAGCAGCTTGGACAGGGAATTCACCGGGGAGCTGTTTTTT.

This clonotype was observed a few times. The V and J genes are TRBV4-2 and TRBJ2-7; TRBD1 agrees at 8 bases. Germline CDR1 LGHNA, CDR2 YNFKEQ. CDR3 length equals 16 residues. The V gene end was trimmed by 1 base and the J gene end by 3 bases; junction bases not matched to a gene: 8. CDR3 sequence reads: CASSQVSDRAFYEQYF. The CDR3 region has the DNA TGTGCCAGCAGCCAAGTATCGGACAGGGCCTTCTACGAGCAGTACTTC.

This clonotype was detected many times. The rearrangement joins TRBV20-1 to TRBJ2-5, with D tentatively TRBD1 (5 bases). Germline assignment: CDR1 DFQATT and CDR2 SNEGSKA (reference sequence). V was trimmed by 5 bases and J by 2 bases, leaving 15 bases between them. The CDR3 has 14 amino acids. CDR3 amino acids: CSAPRLTGQETQYF. Here the CDR3 DNA reads TGCAGTGCTCCTAGATTAACAGGACAAGAGACCCAGTACTTC.

This chain joins TRBV5-1 and TRBJ2-5; 7 bases align to TRBD2. With V trimmed by 4 bases and J by 4 bases, 7 bases remained unmatched. CDR3 length: 14 residues. In germline, CDR1 is SGHRS, CDR2 YFSETQ. CDR3 amino acids: CASSTTGGAETQYF. The CDR3 DNA is TGCGCCAGCAGCACAACGGGGGGAGCAGAGACCCAGTACTTC.

This clonotype was seen ten or more times. This chain connects TRBV2 to TRBJ2-4, with 12 nucleotides matching TRBD2. J was trimmed by 6 bases and V by 10 bases; bases with no gene match: 7. The CDR3 consists of 14 residues. Germline V CDR1 and CDR2: SNHLY, FYNNEI. CDR3 region: CATTGLAGRNIQYF. CDR3 bases: TGTGCCACCACAGGACTAGCGGGGCGAAACATTCAGTACTTC.

Only a few counts were recorded for this clonotype. The genes are TRBV3-1 and TRBJ2-4, with D possibly called TRBD1 or TRBD2 (6 bases each). The CDR3 loop spans 15 amino acids. V was shortened by 2 bases and J by 15 bases, with 23 bases between the two germline ends. Germline loops: CDR1 LGHDT, CDR2 YNNKEL (reference sequence). CDR3 region: CASSQWGAGKEVAYF. The CDR3 nucleotides read TGTGCCAGCAGCCAATGGGGGGCGGGCAAAGAGGTCGCGTACTTC.

This clonotype has just a few counts. The chain has TRBV7-2 and TRBJ2-5; D is unresolved. With 1 base removed from V and 3 bases from J, the gap between germline ends came to 6 bases. The CDR3 spans 13 residues. Germline V CDR1 and CDR2: SGHTA, FQGNSA. The DNA of the CDR3 is TGTGCCAGCAGCTTAGGTGTGAAAGAGACCCAGTACTTC. Protein sequence: CASSLGVKETQYF.

The genes are TRBV5-5 and TRBJ2-1; a weak D match, TRBD2 (6 bases). The V end was cut by 4 bases, the J end by 11 bases, with 13 bases between. The CDR3 has 12 residues. Germline V gene lookup returns CDR1 SGHKS and CDR2 YYEKEE (reference sequence). The CDR3 spells CASSEGRTKQFF. In nucleotides, the CDR3 is TGTGCCAGCAGCGAGGGACGGACTAAGCAGTTCTTC.

In this sample, this clonotype turned up a few times. DNA of the CDR3: TGCGCCAGCAGCCATGCACTTTGGCTCTCTGGGGCCAACGTCCTGACTTTC. Translating gives CASSHALWLSGANVLTF. The chain uses TRBV4-1 and TRBJ2-6; D not certain. Germline-derived CDR1 and CDR2 are MGHRA and YSYEKL. V was cut by 3 bases and J by 0 bases, with 12 bases left in between. This CDR3 has 17 amino acids.

This clonotype has a handful of counts. The V and J genes are TRBV20-1 and TRBJ2-1; either TRBD1 or TRBD2 may fit D (5 bases each). V was cut by 8 bases and J by 6 bases, with 20 bases left in between. CDR3 size: 14 residues. Germline lookup yields CDR1 DFQATT and CDR2 SNEGSKA (reference sequence). The CDR3 nucleotides are TGCAGTTCGAACGGGGCAGCGGTCCGCAATGAGCAGTTCTTC. Protein: CSSNGAAVRNEQFF.

This chain joins TRBV27 and TRBJ2-7; D ambiguous. This CDR3 spans 14 amino acids. V was shortened by 7 bases and J by 1 base, with 14 bases between the two germline ends. Germline lookup yields CDR1 MNHEY and CDR2 SMNVEV (reference sequence). The CDR3 coding sequence is TGTGCCAGCACCCGCGCAGGCCCTTCCTACGAGCAGTACTTC. This sequence encodes CASTRAGPSYEQYF.